These T cell receptor beta chains were read from a single sample in a study of blood T cells in healthy people across ages. Via MiXCR, TCRdb re-called the 5' RACE reads, giving one row per CDR3 protein. The sample lists roughly 700,000 distinct CDR3 sequences, about half occurring once. The specimen sequenced was blood. The receptors shown here come from a woman aged 55 to 70 in good health. Both conserved end residues are part of each CDR3. D genes are given only for firm matches. Where a row states a size, it is once, few, many or the class of an expanded clone; other rows omit it.

NA NA TRBJ2-5 14 TRBV4-3 TGCGCCAGCAGCCAAGGAAGCGCCCAAGAGACCCAGTACTTC CASSQGSAQETQYF
NA NA TRBJ2-5 14 TRBV7-2 TGTGCCAGCAGCTTTAGACAGTCCTTCTCAGGGCAGTACTTC CASSFRQSFSGQYF
NA NA TRBJ1-6 13 TRBV30 TGTGCCTGGTCTCAAGGGAGGAATTCACCCCCCCACTTT CAWSQGRNSPPHF
NA NA TRBJ2-7 14 TRBV4-2 TGTGCCAGCAATTCGCCGGGAACCTACAATGAGCAGTACTTC CASNSPGTYNEQYF
NA once TRBJ2-5 14 TRBV5-1 TGCGCCAGCACGCCATCCCATCCCGGGGAGACCCAGTACTTC CASTPSHPGETQYF
NA few TRBJ1-1 15 TRBV27 TGTGCCAGCAGACCACCCTACTTCGAGAACACTGAAGCTTTCTTT CASRPPYFENTEAFF
TRBD2 NA TRBJ2-1 13 TRBV30 TGTGCCTGGTCTGCCCGGCAGGGAGGGGAGCAGTTCTTC CAWSARQGGEQFF
NA many TRBJ2-5 15 TRBV2 TGTGCCAGCAGTGCCACGGAGGGTCGGGCAGAGACCCAGTACTTC CASSATEGRAETQYF
NA few TRBJ2-1 15 TRBV6-2/TRBV6-3 TGTGCCAGCAGCCCAGACTATATCTCCTACAATGAGCAGTTCTTC CASSPDYISYNEQFF
NA once TRBJ1-4 14 TRBV18 TGTGCCAGCTCACCGGGGACGGGGGATGAAAAACCGTTTTTT CASSPGTGDEKPFF
TRBD1 NA TRBJ1-1 19 TRBV4-3 TGCGCCAGCAGCCAAGAAAGGTGGACACAGGGGCGGATGGACACTGAAGCTTTCTTT CASSQERWTQGRMDTEAFF
NA few TRBJ2-3 15 TRBV20-1 TGCAGTGCTAGAGATCGGGCCAGTTTCACAGATACGCAGTATTTT CSARDRASFTDTQYF
TRBD1 few TRBJ2-7 15 TRBV28 TGTGCCAGCAGTTTTGGGGACAGGAGGTCCTACGAGCAGTACTTC CASSFGDRRSYEQYF